Described below is a single T cell receptor beta chain sequence and its context. The antigen is not known. The data derive from a study of neoadjuvant anti-PD-1 for oral cavity cancer. About the study: Around day 43, patients without progression received a fourth nivolumab dose before surgery. General observations from the study: Larger post-treatment preexisting tumor clones tracked with greater tumor shrinkage.

Germline V CDR1 and CDR2: MDHEN, SYDVKM. Unmatched junction bases numbered 8, after V lost 5 bases and J lost 0 bases. There are 16 residues in the CDR3. Some clones are missing from TCRdb's copy, which holds only in-frame ones; the method was immunoSEQ multiplex PCR. Here the sample spans under 15,000 clones, roughly 70% being singletons. The clonotype was recovered from a person aged 35-79 years with oral cavity squamous cell carcinoma. The donor label of this sample is uncertain. The chain couples TRBV28 to TRBJ1-1; 8 bases are shared with TRBD1. Sequenced material: tumor tissue, taken before nivolumab (anti-PD-1) treatment. The CDR3 is CASSPPQTGVNTEAFF. The CDR3 DNA follows: TGTGCCAGCAGTCCCCCTCAGACAGGGGTGAACACTGAAGCTTTCTTT.